Following are 18 T cell receptor beta chains from one sample sequenced in a study of blood T cells in healthy people across ages. It was with a sample-barcoded 5' primer and a J-beta primer mix that a second PCR of roughly 7 to 12 cycles was run. TCRdb re-called the 5' RACE reads with MiXCR, one entry per CDR3 protein. Of 1.5 million to 2 million distinct CDR3 sequences in the sample, 28% are singletons; the top ten hold 7.7%. The sample comprised blood. Receptors originate from a woman aged 25 to 39 in good health.

This clonotype was picked up one time. No DNA is shown, since the ends of the CDR3 on it are uncertain; the CDR3 is the one TCRdb lists. The CDR3: CASSKVGVGSYNEQFF. The chain has TRBV21-1 and TRBJ2-1; TRBD1, the table's D call, lacks a check against the DNA. TRBV21-1 is flagged as a pseudogene. The CDR3 extends over 16 residues, inclusive of both ends.

Written as DNA, the CDR3 is TGCGCCAGCAGCTCAGGACAGGGTAGTTTGAGCTACACCTTC. It is translated as CASSSGQGSLSYTF. This chain uses TRBV5-1 with TRBJ1-2; 8 nucleotides align to TRBD1. CDR1 and CDR2 from the germline V gene are SGHRS and YFSETQ. The CDR3 runs to 14 residues. J gave up 9 bases and V 3 bases, and 10 bases lay outside the gene matches.

This clonotype was found a few times. The chain is built from TRBV24-1 and TRBJ2-1; D unresolved. This CDR3 is 12 amino acids long. Germline CDR1 KGHDR, CDR2 SFDVKD. Trimming took off 3 bases at V and 9 bases at J, with 8 bases between the two ends. The CDR3 DNA follows: TGTGCCACCAGTGATGCGCATAGTGAGCAGTTCTTC. It is translated as CATSDAHSEQFF.

The J gene is TRBJ1-4, the V gene TRBV20-1; 10 positions agree with TRBD1. This CDR3 has 14 residues. CDR1 is DFQATT, CDR2 SNEGSKA, per germline (reference sequence). The J segment lost 8 bases and the V segment lost 8 bases, leaving 11 bases of the junction unmatched. The CDR3 reads CSCGDRGRGEKLFF. In DNA, the CDR3 is TGCAGTTGCGGGGACAGGGGACGAGGGGAAAAACTGTTTTTT.

This chain uses TRBV7-3 with TRBJ2-3; 7 nucleotides line up with TRBD1. V lost 5 bases and J lost 7; bases outside the gene matches: 15. There are 16 residues in the CDR3. Per the germline V gene, CDR1 is SGHTA and CDR2 is FQGTGA. The CDR3 here is CASSQQGPGQEHTQYF. DNA of the CDR3: TGTGCCAGCAGCCAGCAGGGGCCCGGACAGGAGCATACGCAGTATTTT.

This clonotype was observed at least ten times. The chain employs TRBV25-1 and TRBJ1-2; 8 bases map to TRBD1. CDR1 and CDR2 from the germline V gene are MGHDK and SYGVNS. This CDR3 is 12 amino acids long. Losses at the gene ends were 6 bases for V and 4 bases for J; bases not matched to a gene: 1. The CDR3 sequence is CASSGQGYGYTF. DNA of the CDR3: TGTGCCAGCAGCGGACAGGGCTATGGCTACACCTTC.

Only a few counts were recorded for this clonotype. The rearrangement links TRBV27 to TRBJ2-7, with D possibly matching TRBD1 (6 bases). The CDR3 covers 13 residues. Germline CDR1 reads MNHEY; CDR2 reads SMNVEV (reference sequence). V shed 6 bases and J shed 11 bases, with 20 bases lying between them. CDR3 nucleotides: TGTGCCAGCAGACGACCAGCTCACTCAGGGGAGTACTTC. Protein product: CASRRPAHSGEYF.

The chain recombines TRBV20-1 with TRBJ1-6; weak D call: TRBD1 (6 bases). V lost 1 base and J lost 5, with 9 bases in between. The CDR3 length is 14 residues. CDR1 is DFQATT and CDR2 is SNEGSKA in the germline V gene (reference sequence). CDR3 nucleotides: TGCAGTGCTAGAGGTCCAGGGGATAATTCACCCCTCCACTTT. It codes for CSARGPGDNSPLHF.

This clonotype came up a few times. This sequence joins TRBV29-1 and TRBJ1-1; a possible D gene is TRBD1 (5 bases). This CDR3 region has 13 residues. Germline V gene lookup returns CDR1 SQVTM and CDR2 ANQGSEA. Trimming took 3 bases from V and 0 from J, leaving 8 bases between them. This CDR3 reads CSVDRAMNTEAFF. CDR3 nucleotides: TGCAGCGTTGACAGGGCAATGAACACTGAAGCTTTCTTT.

At least ten counts were recorded for this clonotype. The genes are TRBV20-1 and TRBJ2-1; 8 bases fit TRBD2. V trimming: 3 bases; J trimming: 5 bases; junction bases outside the gene matches: 6. CDR1 is DFQATT and CDR2 is SNEGSKA in the germline V gene (reference sequence). This CDR3 is built from 14 residues. CDR3: CSASSREGHNEQFF. The CDR3 region has the DNA TGCAGTGCTAGTAGCCGGGAGGGCCACAATGAGCAGTTCTTC.

This clonotype was seen a handful of times. V and J are TRBV7-2 and TRBJ2-1; 9 bases agree with TRBD2. The CDR3 extends over 16 amino acids. Germline V gene sequence: CDR1 SGHTA, CDR2 FQGNSA. V shed 0 bases, J shed 2 bases, and the junction held 2 bases outside the gene matches. CDR3 DNA sequence: TGTGCCAGCAGCTTAGCGGGCGGGAGGGCCTACAATGAGCAGTTCTTC. Translation gives CASSLAGGRAYNEQFF. The full variable domain, its missing parts supplied by reference TRBV7-2 and TRBJ2-1, is GAGVSQSPSNKVTEKGKDVELRCDPISGHTALYWYRQSLGQGLEFLIYFQGNSAPDKSGLPSDRFSAERTGGSVSTLTIQRTQQEDSAVYLCASSLAGGRAYNEQFFGPGTRLTVL.

The rearrangement uses TRBV5-1 and TRBJ2-7; 7 bases fit TRBD1. The CDR3 runs to 15 residues. Germline CDR1 is SGHRS and CDR2 is YFSETQ. The J segment lost 6 bases and the V segment lost 0 bases, leaving 9 bases of the junction unmatched. CDR3 nucleotides: TGCGCCAGCAGCTTGGCCGGCGCGACAGGGTTCGAGCAGTACTTC. Residues: CASSLAGATGFEQYF.

This sequence joins TRBV7-2 and TRBJ1-1, with unresolved D. The CDR3 has 11 amino acids. The germline CDR1 and CDR2 sequences are SGHTA and FQGNSA. V shed 7 bases and J shed 7 bases, with 10 bases lying between them. The CDR3 loop is CASTRRYEAFF. The CDR3 DNA reads as TGTGCCAGCACCAGAAGATATGAAGCTTTCTTT.

V gene TRBV20-1 combines with J gene TRBJ2-3; D not certain. Trimming stripped 1 base from V and 0 bases from J, with 8 bases between. The CDR3 is 14 residues long. Germline-derived CDR1 and CDR2 are DFQATT and SNEGSKA (reference sequence). This chain's CDR3 is CSARVQASTDTQYF. CDR3 bases: TGCAGTGCTAGAGTTCAGGCCAGCACAGATACGCAGTATTTT.

The chain employs TRBV12-3 or TRBV12-4 and TRBJ1-1; D gene ambiguous. The CDR3 contains 14 residues. V was shortened by 6 bases and J by 1 base, with 12 bases between the two germline ends. The CDR3 loop reads CASRRGSPNTEAFF. CDR3 nucleotides: TGTGCCAGCAGGAGAGGCAGCCCGAACACTGAAGCTTTCTTT.

This clonotype came up once. This chain connects TRBV5-1 to TRBJ2-5, with D possibly TRBD1 on 5 matching bases. Trimming pared 0 bases from V and 7 bases from J, leaving 19 bases between. CDR1 and CDR2 from the germline V gene are SGHRS and YFSETQ. The CDR3 spans 16 residues. The CDR3 sequence: CASSLGSPRSRVTQYF. CDR3 coding DNA: TGCGCCAGCAGCTTGGGTTCACCACGGTCCAGGGTGACCCAGTACTTC.

This clonotype was seen just once. The chain is built from TRBV27 and TRBJ2-3, with 7 bases lining up with TRBD1. Per germline, CDR1 MNHEY and CDR2 SMNVEV (reference sequence). CDR3 length: 14 amino acids. The V gene end was trimmed by 4 bases and the J gene end by 8 bases; junction bases not matched to a gene: 9. The CDR3 coding sequence is TGTGCCAGCAGTTATCGACAGGGAGTGGTTACGCAGTATTTT. Residues: CASSYRQGVVTQYF.

The chain carries TRBV4-2 and TRBJ1-1; no definite D call. This CDR3 has 15 residues. Trimming stripped 3 bases from V and 1 base from J, with 12 bases between. In germline, CDR1 is LGHNA, CDR2 YNFKEQ. The CDR3 protein is CASSHFFIGNTEAFF. As DNA, the CDR3 is TGTGCCAGCAGCCATTTCTTCATAGGGAACACTGAAGCTTTCTTT.